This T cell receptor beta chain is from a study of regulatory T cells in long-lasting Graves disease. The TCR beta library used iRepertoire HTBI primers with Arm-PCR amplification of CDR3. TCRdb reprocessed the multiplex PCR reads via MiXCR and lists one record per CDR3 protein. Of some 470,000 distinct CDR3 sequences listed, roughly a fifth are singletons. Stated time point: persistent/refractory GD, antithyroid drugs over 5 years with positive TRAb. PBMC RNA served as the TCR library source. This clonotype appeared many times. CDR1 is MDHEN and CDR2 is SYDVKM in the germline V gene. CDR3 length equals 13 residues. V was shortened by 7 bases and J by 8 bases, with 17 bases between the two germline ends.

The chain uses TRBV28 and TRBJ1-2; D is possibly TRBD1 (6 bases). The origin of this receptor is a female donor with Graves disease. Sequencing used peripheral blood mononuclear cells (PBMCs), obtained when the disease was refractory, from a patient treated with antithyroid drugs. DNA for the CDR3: TGTGCCAGCAACGTACAGGGCGGCGCGGGCTACACCTTC. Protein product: CASNVQGGAGYTF.